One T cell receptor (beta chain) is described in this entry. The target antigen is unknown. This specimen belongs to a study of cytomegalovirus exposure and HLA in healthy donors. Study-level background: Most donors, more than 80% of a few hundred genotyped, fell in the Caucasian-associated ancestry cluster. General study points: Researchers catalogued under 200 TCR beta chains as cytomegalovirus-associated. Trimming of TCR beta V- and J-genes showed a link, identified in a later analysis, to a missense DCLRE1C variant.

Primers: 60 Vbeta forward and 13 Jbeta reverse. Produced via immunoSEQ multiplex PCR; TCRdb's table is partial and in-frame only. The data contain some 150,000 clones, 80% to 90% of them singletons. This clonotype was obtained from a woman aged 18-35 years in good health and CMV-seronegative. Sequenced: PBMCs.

The DNA of the CDR3 is TGTGCCAGCAGTCGACAGAATAATTCACCCCTCCACTTT. Protein product: CASSRQNNSPLHF. V gene TRBV6-5 combines with J gene TRBJ1-6; a possible D gene is TRBD1 (5 bases). CDR3 length: 13 amino acids. Germline values: CDR1 MNHEY, CDR2 SVGAGI. The V end was cut by 5 bases, the J end by 5 bases, with 7 bases between.